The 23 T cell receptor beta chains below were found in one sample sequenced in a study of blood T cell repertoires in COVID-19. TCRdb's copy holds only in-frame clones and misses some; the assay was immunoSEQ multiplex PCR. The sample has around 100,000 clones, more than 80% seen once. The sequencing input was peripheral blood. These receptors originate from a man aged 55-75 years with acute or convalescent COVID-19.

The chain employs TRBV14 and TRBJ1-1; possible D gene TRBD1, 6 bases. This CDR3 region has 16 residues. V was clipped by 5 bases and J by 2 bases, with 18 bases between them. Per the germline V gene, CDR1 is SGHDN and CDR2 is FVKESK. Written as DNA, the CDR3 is TGTGCCAGCAGCTTACAGGGTTCTTGGACCAACACTGAAGCTTTCTTT. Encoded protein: CASSLQGSWTNTEAFF. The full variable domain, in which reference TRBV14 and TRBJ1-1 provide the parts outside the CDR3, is EAGVTQFPSHSVIEKGQTVTLRCDPISGHDNLYWYRRVMGKEIKFLLHFVKESKQDESGMPNNRFLAERTGGTYSTLKVQPAELEDSGVYFCASSLQGSWTNTEAFFGQGTRLTVV.

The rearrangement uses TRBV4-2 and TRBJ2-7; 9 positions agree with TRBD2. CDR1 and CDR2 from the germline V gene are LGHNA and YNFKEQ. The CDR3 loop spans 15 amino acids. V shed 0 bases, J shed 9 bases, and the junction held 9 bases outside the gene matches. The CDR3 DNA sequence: TGTGCCAGCAGCCAAGATCCTAGCGGGGCCCCTACGCAGTACTTC. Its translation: CASSQDPSGAPTQYF.

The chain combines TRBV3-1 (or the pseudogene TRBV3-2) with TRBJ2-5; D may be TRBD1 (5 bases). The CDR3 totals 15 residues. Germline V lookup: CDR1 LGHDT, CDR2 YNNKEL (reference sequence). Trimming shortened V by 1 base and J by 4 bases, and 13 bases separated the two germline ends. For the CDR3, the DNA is TGTGCCAGCAGCCAAGCGAGGATCAGGGCAGAGACCCAGTACTTC. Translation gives CASSQARIRAETQYF.

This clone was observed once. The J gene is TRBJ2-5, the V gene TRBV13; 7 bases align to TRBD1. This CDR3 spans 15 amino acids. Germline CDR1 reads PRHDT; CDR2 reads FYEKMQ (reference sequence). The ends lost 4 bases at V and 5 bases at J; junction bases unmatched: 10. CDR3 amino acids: CASSSQTGDGETQYF. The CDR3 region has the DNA TGTGCCAGCAGCTCCCAAACAGGGGACGGCGAGACCCAGTACTTC.

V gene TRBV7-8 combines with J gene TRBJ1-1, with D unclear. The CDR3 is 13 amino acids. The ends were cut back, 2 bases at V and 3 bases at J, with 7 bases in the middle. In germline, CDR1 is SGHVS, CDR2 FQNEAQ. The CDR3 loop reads CASSLNQDTEAFF. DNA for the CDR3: TGTGCCAGCAGCTTAAACCAGGACACTGAAGCTTTCTTT.

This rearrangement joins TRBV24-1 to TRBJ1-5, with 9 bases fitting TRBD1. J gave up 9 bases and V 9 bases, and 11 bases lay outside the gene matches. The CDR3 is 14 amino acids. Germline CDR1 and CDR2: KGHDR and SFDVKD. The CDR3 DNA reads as TGTGCCACCTCGACCGGGACAGGGATTGGGCCCCAGCATTTT. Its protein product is CATSTGTGIGPQHF.

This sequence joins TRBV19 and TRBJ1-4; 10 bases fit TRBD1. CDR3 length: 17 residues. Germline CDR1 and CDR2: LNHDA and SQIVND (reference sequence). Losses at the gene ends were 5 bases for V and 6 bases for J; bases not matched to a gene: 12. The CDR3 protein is CASSSPGQGRRDEKLFF. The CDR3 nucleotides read TGTGCCAGTAGTTCGCCGGGACAGGGGAGGAGAGATGAAAAACTGTTTTTT. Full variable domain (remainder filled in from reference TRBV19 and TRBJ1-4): DGGITQSPKYLFRKEGQNVTLSCEQNLNHDAMYWYRQDPGQGLRLIYYSQIVNDFQKGDIAEGYSVSREKKESFPLTVTSAQKNPTAFYLCASSSPGQGRRDEKLFFGSGTQLSVL.

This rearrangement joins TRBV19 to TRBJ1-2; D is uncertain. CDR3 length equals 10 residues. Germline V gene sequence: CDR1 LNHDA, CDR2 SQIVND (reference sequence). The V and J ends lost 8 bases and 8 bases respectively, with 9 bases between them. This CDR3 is CASYDTGYTF. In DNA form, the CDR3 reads TGTGCCAGTTACGACACAGGCTACACCTTC.

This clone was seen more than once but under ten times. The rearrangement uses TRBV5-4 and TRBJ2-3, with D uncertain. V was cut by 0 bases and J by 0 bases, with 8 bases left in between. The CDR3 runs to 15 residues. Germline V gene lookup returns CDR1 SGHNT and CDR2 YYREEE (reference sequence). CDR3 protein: CASSLDSFSTDTQYF. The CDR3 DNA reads TGTGCCAGCAGCTTGGACAGCTTTAGCACAGATACGCAGTATTTT.

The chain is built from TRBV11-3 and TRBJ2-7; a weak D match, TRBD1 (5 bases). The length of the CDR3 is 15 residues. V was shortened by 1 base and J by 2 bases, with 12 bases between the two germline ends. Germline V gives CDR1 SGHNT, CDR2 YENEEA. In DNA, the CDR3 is TGTGCCAGCAGCTTAGCCTCAGGACAAGCCTACGAGCAGTACTTC. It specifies CASSLASGQAYEQYF.

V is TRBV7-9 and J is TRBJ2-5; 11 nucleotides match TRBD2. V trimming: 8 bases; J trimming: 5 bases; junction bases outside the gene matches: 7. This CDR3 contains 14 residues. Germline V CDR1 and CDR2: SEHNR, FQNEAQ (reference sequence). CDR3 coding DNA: TGTGCCAGCCTGAGTAGCGGGAGGGCGGAGACCCAGTACTTC. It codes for CASLSSGRAETQYF.

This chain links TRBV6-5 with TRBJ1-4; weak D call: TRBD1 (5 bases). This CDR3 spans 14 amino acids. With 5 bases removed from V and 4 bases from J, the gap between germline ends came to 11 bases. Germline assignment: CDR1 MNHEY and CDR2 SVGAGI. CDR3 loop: CASSLPQDNEKLFF. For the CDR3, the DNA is TGTGCCAGCAGTCTCCCACAGGATAATGAAAAACTGTTTTTT.

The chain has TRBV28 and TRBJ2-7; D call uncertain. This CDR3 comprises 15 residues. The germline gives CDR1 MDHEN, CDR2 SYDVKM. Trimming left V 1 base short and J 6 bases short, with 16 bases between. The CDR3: CASSLLKRPTGEQYF. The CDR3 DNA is TGTGCCAGCAGTTTATTAAAGAGACCTACGGGCGAGCAGTACTTC.

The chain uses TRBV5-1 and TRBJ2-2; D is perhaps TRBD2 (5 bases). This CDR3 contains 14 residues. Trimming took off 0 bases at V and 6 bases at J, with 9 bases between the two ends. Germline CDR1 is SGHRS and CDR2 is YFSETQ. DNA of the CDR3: TGCGCCAGCAGCTTGGAGCGGCGAGCCGGGGAGCTGTTTTTT. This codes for CASSLERRAGELFF.

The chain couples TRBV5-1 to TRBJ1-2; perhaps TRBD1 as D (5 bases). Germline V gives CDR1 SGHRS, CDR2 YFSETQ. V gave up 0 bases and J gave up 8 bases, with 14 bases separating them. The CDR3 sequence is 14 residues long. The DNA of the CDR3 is TGCGCCAGCAGCTTGGGGACACAGAGGTTGGGCTACACCTTC. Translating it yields CASSLGTQRLGYTF.

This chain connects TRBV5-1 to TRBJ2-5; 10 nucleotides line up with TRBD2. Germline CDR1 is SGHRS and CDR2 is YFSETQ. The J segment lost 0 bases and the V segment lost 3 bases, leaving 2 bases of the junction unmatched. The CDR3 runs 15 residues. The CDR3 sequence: CASSSTSGYQETQYF. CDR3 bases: TGCGCCAGCAGCTCGACTAGCGGGTACCAAGAGACCCAGTACTTC.

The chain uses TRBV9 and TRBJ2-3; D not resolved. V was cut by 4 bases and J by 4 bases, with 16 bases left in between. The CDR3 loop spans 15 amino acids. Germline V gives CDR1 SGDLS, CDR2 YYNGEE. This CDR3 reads CASSLPGLGADTQYF. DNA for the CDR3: TGTGCCAGCAGCCTGCCAGGCTTGGGCGCAGATACGCAGTATTTT.

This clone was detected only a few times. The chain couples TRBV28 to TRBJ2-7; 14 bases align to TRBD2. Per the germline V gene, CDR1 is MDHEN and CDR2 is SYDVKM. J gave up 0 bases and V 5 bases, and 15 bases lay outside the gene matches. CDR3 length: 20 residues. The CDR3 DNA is TGTGCCAGCAGTGAAATCCTACGTGGACTAGCGGGAGGCCTCTCCTACGAGCAGTACTTC. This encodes CASSEILRGLAGGLSYEQYF.

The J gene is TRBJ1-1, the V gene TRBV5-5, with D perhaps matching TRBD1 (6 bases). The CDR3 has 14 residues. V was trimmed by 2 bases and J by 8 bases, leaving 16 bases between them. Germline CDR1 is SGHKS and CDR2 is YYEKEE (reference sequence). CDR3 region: CASSFVGGAGEAFF. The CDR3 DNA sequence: TGTGCCAGCAGCTTTGTTGGGGGCGCCGGAGAAGCTTTCTTT.

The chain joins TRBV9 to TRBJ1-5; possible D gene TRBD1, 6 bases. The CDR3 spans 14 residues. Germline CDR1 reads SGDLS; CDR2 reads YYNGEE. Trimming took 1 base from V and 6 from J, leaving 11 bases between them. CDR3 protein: CASSVTGQGQPQHF. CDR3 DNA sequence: TGTGCCAGCAGCGTAACAGGGCAAGGTCAGCCCCAGCATTTT.

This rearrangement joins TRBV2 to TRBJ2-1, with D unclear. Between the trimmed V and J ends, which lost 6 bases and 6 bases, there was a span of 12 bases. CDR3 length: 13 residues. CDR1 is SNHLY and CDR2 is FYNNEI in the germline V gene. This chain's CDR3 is CASSSGRGNEQFF. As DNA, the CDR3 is TGTGCCAGCAGCTCCGGCAGAGGCAATGAGCAGTTCTTC.

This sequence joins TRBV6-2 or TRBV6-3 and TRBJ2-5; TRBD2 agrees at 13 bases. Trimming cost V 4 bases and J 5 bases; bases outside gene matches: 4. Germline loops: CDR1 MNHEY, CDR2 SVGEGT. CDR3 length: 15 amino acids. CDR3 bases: TGTGCCAGCAGTTTCCCACTAGCGGGAGGGGAGACCCAGTACTTC. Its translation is CASSFPLAGGETQYF.

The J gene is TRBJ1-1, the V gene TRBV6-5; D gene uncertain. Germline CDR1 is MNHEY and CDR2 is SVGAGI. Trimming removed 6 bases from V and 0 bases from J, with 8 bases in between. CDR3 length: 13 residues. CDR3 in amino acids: CASSAVVNTEAFF. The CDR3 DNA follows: TGTGCCAGCAGCGCGGTCGTGAACACTGAAGCTTTCTTT.